The 20 T cell receptor beta chains given below trace back to one sample, sequenced in a study of blood T cell repertoires in COVID-19. Sequencing was performed with immunoSEQ multiplex PCR; in TCRdb, only in-frame clones are kept and a portion is missing. The sample has fewer than 200,000 clones, under 85% seen once. Sequences were obtained from PBMCs or T cells enriched from blood (not recorded which). These receptor sequences come from a man aged 50 to 59 who had recovered from COVID-19.

The gene calls are TRBV7-2 and TRBJ2-7, with D maybe TRBD1 (6 bases). The germline V gene has CDR1 SGHTA and CDR2 FQGNSA. CDR3 length equals 14 residues. Trimming took off 1 base at V and 4 bases at J, with 11 bases between the two ends. The CDR3 bases are TGTGCCAGCAGCTTAGAAACAGGGAGATACGAGCAGTACTTC. Its translation: CASSLETGRYEQYF.

The chain uses TRBV5-1 and TRBJ2-7, with D unclear. CDR3 size: 14 residues. Germline CDR1 reads SGHRS; CDR2 reads YFSETQ. V shed 2 bases and J shed 0 bases, with 9 bases lying between them. This CDR3 reads CASSFGAVSYEQYF. DNA for the CDR3: TGCGCCAGCAGCTTTGGCGCGGTCTCCTACGAGCAGTACTTC.

The chain couples TRBV6-5 to TRBJ1-3; D perhaps matches TRBD1 (5 bases). The length of the CDR3 is 14 residues. Germline V CDR1 and CDR2: MNHEY, SVGAGI. Trimming shortened V by 6 bases and J by 0 bases, and 9 bases separated the two germline ends. CDR3 DNA sequence: TGTGCCAGCAGCGACAGCTACTCTGGAAACACCATATATTTT. Its protein is CASSDSYSGNTIYF.

The V and J genes are TRBV11-2 and TRBJ2-3; D might be TRBD2 (5 bases). The CDR3 runs to 13 residues. Germline V gives CDR1 SGHAT, CDR2 FQNNGV. Trimming cost V 4 bases and J 2 bases, with 7 bases left between them. CDR3 residues: CASSSTNTDTQYF. In DNA form, the CDR3 reads TGTGCCAGCAGCTCGACTAACACAGATACGCAGTATTTT.

The V gene is TRBV5-1, the J gene TRBJ1-3; 10 positions match TRBD1. This CDR3 has 16 residues. In germline, CDR1 is SGHRS, CDR2 YFSETQ. V lost 1 base, J lost 4 bases, and 5 bases stayed unmatched. CDR3 amino acids: CASSLSGQGTGNTIYF. The CDR3 region has the DNA TGCGCCAGCAGCTTGTCGGGACAGGGGACCGGAAACACCATATATTTT.

The chain combines TRBV30 with TRBJ1-6; 9 bases match TRBD1. The J segment lost 7 bases and the V segment lost 2 bases, leaving 9 bases of the junction unmatched. The CDR3 length is 16 residues. CDR1 is GTSNPN and CDR2 is SVGIG in the germline V gene (reference sequence). The CDR3 DNA reads as TGTGCCTGGAGTTTCTACCGGGACAGGGAAAATTCACCCCTCCACTTT. It specifies CAWSFYRDRENSPLHF.

The V gene is TRBV5-1, the J gene TRBJ2-3; possibly TRBD1 for D (5 bases). V was clipped by 1 base and J by 2 bases, with 11 bases between them. The CDR3 contains 15 residues. Per the germline V gene, CDR1 is SGHRS and CDR2 is YFSETQ. DNA for the CDR3: TGCGCCAGCAGCTTGTGGGCAGGGAACACAGATACGCAGTATTTT. Translated, it gives CASSLWAGNTDTQYF.

The CDR3 bases are TGCGCCAGCAGCCAAGGGGCCCGCCAAGAGACCCAGTACTTC. This sequence encodes CASSQGARQETQYF. The gene calls are TRBV4-3 and TRBJ2-5; D uncertain. The CDR3 covers 14 residues. Germline-derived CDR1 and CDR2 are LGHNA and YSLEER. The germline V and J ends were trimmed by 1 base and 1 base, with 7 bases remaining between them.

The rearrangement uses TRBV6-5 and TRBJ1-6; 8 bases are shared with TRBD1. The CDR3 runs 15 residues. V lost 6 bases to trimming and J lost 7 bases; unmatched junction nucleotides: 8. CDR1 is MNHEY and CDR2 is SVGAGI in the germline V gene. CDR3 in amino acids: CASRSGGAWNSPLHF. CDR3 in DNA: TGTGCCAGCAGGTCAGGGGGCGCTTGGAATTCACCCCTCCACTTT.

The chain has TRBV14 and TRBJ2-1; weak D call: TRBD1 (6 bases). Germline CDR1 and CDR2: SGHDN and FVKESK. The CDR3 length is 16 residues. Trimming stripped 4 bases from V and 6 bases from J, with 19 bases between. In DNA form, the CDR3 reads TGTGCCAGCAGCCCAAGGCTCGCGGCAGGGGCCAATGAGCAGTTCTTC. This codes for CASSPRLAAGANEQFF. Supplemented by reference TRBV14 and TRBJ2-1, the full variable domain reads EAGVTQFPSHSVIEKGQTVTLRCDPISGHDNLYWYRRVMGKEIKFLLHFVKESKQDESGMPNNRFLAERTGGTYSTLKVQPAELEDSGVYFCASSPRLAAGANEQFFGPGTRLTVL.

CDR3 amino acids: CASSRGQGPRTYNEQFF. The CDR3 nucleotides are TGCGCCAGCAGTCGCGGACAGGGCCCGAGGACCTACAATGAGCAGTTCTTC. The gene calls are TRBV4-1 and TRBJ2-1; 8 bases map to TRBD1. Germline CDR1 is MGHRA and CDR2 is YSYEKL. This CDR3 region has 17 residues. The V segment lost 6 bases and the J segment 2 bases; nucleotides outside the gene matches: 12.

The J gene is TRBJ1-1, the V gene TRBV27; D possibly corresponds to TRBD1 (5 bases). The CDR3 is made up of 15 amino acids. V was clipped by 5 bases and J by 2 bases, with 15 bases between them. Germline V gene sequence: CDR1 MNHEY, CDR2 SMNVEV (reference sequence). The chain's CDR3 is CASSPGHLGNTEAFF. In DNA, the CDR3 is TGTGCCAGCAGTCCCGGACATTTAGGAAACACTGAAGCTTTCTTT.

This clone was picked up a small number of times. The chain links TRBV19 to TRBJ1-5; possibly TRBD1 for D (6 bases). Germline V gene sequence: CDR1 LNHDA, CDR2 SQIVND (reference sequence). The ends were cut back, 9 bases at V and 2 bases at J, with 14 bases in the middle. CDR3 length: 14 residues. CDR3 sequence: CASSWGGRNQPQHF. The CDR3 DNA sequence: TGTGCCAGCTCATGGGGGGGGCGCAATCAGCCCCAGCATTTT. The whole variable domain, filled in from reference TRBV19 and TRBJ1-5, reads DGGITQSPKYLFRKEGQNVTLSCEQNLNHDAMYWYRQDPGQGLRLIYYSQIVNDFQKGDIAEGYSVSREKKESFPLTVTSAQKNPTAFYLCASSWGGRNQPQHFGDGTRLSIL.

This rearrangement joins TRBV29-1 to TRBJ2-3; D unclear. Per germline, CDR1 SQVTM and CDR2 ANQGSEA. This CDR3 region has 13 residues. Deletions cut 5 bases from V and 2 bases from J, with 11 bases between. CDR3 sequence: CSVLARYTDTQYF. As DNA, the CDR3 is TGCAGCGTTCTGGCGCGGTACACAGATACGCAGTATTTT.

The CDR3 nucleotides are TGTGCCAGCAGCTTGGGAGGGACGGCTCCCTACAATGAGCAGTTCTTC. It is translated as CASSLGGTAPYNEQFF. The chain has TRBV3-1 (or the pseudogene TRBV3-2) and TRBJ2-1; 7 bases align to TRBD2. Losses at the gene ends were 5 bases for V and 2 bases for J; bases not matched to a gene: 9. CDR1 LGHDT and CDR2 YNNKEL come from the germline V gene (reference sequence). This CDR3 region has 16 residues.

This rearrangement joins TRBV5-5 to TRBJ2-5; 11 nucleotides match TRBD2. The junction had 4 bases not matched to a gene; V was cut back by 1 base and J by 5 bases. Germline values: CDR1 SGHKS, CDR2 YYEKEE (reference sequence). The CDR3 contains 15 residues. As DNA, the CDR3 is TGTGCCAGCAGCTTGAATAGCGGGGGGGCGGAGACCCAGTACTTC. This translates into CASSLNSGGAETQYF.

The V and J genes are TRBV9 and TRBJ2-7; TRBD1 agrees at 8 bases. Germline V gene data show CDR1 as SGDLS and CDR2 as YYNGEE. J was trimmed by 0 bases and V by 4 bases; bases with no gene match: 9. The length of the CDR3 is 16 residues. CDR3 in DNA: TGTGCCAGCAGCCCCGGGGGACAGGATACCTCCTACGAGCAGTACTTC. This gives the protein CASSPGGQDTSYEQYF.

The chain combines TRBV25-1 with TRBJ1-5; a possible D gene is TRBD1 (6 bases). The V end lost 2 bases, the J end lost 0 bases, and 14 bases lay between the germline ends. In germline, CDR1 is MGHDK, CDR2 SYGVNS. The CDR3 spans 17 residues. The CDR3 DNA follows: TGTGCCAGCAGTGAAGTCGGTAGGGGGTATAGCAATCAGCCCCAGCATTTT. It yields the protein CASSEVGRGYSNQPQHF.

The chain has TRBV24-1 and TRBJ2-3; D unclear. The V gene lost 1 base and the J gene lost 4 bases, with 8 bases spanning the gap. The V gene's germline CDR1 is KGHDR and CDR2 SFDVKD. This CDR3 region has 14 residues. The CDR3 reads CATSDFWSADTQYF. DNA for the CDR3: TGTGCCACCAGTGATTTTTGGAGCGCAGATACGCAGTATTTT.

V usage is TRBV5-4 and J usage is TRBJ1-2; D remains unclear. The V gene's germline CDR1 is SGHNT and CDR2 YYREEE (reference sequence). The CDR3 has 14 amino acids. V was cut by 3 bases and J by 4 bases, with 13 bases left in between. The CDR3: CASSSRSGGYGYTF. The CDR3 nucleotides read TGTGCCAGCAGCTCCCGGTCGGGAGGCTATGGCTACACCTTC.